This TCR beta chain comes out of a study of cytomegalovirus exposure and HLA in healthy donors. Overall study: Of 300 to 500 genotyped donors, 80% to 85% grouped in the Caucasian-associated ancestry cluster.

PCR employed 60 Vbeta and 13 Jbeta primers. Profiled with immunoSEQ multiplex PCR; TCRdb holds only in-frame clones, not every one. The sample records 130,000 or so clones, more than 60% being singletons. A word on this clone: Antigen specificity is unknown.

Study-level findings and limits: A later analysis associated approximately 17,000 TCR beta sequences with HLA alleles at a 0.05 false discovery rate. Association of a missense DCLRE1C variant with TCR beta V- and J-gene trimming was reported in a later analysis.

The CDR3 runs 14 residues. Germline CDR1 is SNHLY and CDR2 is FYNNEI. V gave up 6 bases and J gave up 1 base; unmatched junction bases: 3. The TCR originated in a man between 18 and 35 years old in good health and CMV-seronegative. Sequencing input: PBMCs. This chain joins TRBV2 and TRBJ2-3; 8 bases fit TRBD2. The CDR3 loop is CASSASGRTDTQYF. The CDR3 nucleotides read TGTGCCAGCAGCGCTAGCGGGCGCACAGATACGCAGTATTTT.